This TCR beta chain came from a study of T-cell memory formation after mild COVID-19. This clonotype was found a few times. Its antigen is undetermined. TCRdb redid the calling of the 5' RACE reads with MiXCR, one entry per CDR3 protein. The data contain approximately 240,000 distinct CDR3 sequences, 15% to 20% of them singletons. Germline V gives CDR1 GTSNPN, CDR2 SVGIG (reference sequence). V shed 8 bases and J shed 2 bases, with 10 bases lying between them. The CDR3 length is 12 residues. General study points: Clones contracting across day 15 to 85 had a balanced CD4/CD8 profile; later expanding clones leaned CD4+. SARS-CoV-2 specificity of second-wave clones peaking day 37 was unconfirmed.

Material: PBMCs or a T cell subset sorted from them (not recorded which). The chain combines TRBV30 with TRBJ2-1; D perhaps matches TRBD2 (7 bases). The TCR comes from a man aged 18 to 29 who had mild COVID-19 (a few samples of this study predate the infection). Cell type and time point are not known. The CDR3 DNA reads TGTGCCGGGGGGGGCGCCTACAATGAGCAGTTCTTC. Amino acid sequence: CAGGGAYNEQFF.